One sample yielded the 22 T cell receptor beta chains listed below, sequenced in a study of OX40 agonist ivuxolimab in advanced cancers. Some clones are missing from TCRdb's copy, which holds only in-frame ones; the method was immunoSEQ multiplex PCR. Of approximately 92,000 clones in the sample, around 94% were seen once. The source material was CD4+ or CD8+ T cells sorted from blood, sampled in a trial of the OX40 agonist ivuxolimab. These receptors originate from an adult with an advanced solid tumor such as melanoma, head and neck, liver or kidney cancer.

In nucleotides, the CDR3 is TGTGCCAGCTCACCAGGAAGTGAAACCTACGAGCAGTACTTC. The encoded protein is CASSPGSETYEQYF. J is TRBJ2-7 and V is TRBV18; D is uncertain. The CDR3 has 14 residues. Germline V gene sequence: CDR1 KGHSH, CDR2 LQKENI. V was clipped by 2 bases and J by 2 bases, with 10 bases between them. The whole variable domain, filled in from reference TRBV18 and TRBJ2-7, reads NAGVMQNPRHLVRRRGQEARLRCSPMKGHSHVYWYRQLPEEGLKFMVYLQKENIIDESGMPKERFSAEFPKEGPSILRIQQVVRGDSAAYFCASSPGSETYEQYFGPGTRLTVT.

In this sample, this clone turned up once. The chain couples TRBV7-2 to TRBJ2-7, with 8 positions matching TRBD2. V was clipped by 4 bases and J by 0 bases; unmatched bases: 5. The CDR3 length is 15 residues. Germline assignment: CDR1 SGHTA and CDR2 FQGNSA. CDR3 sequence reads: CASSSPGTSSYEQYF. The CDR3 region has the DNA TGTGCCAGCAGCTCTCCCGGGACTAGCTCCTACGAGCAGTACTTC.

The chain combines TRBV4-3 with TRBJ2-3; TRBD2 aligns across 8 bases. The V segment lost 2 bases and the J segment 2 bases; nucleotides outside the gene matches: 6. Germline assignment: CDR1 LGHNA and CDR2 YSLEER. CDR3 length: 16 residues. CDR3 nucleotides: TGCGCCAGCAGCCAATATCGAGCGGGGGACACAGATACGCAGTATTTT. It codes for CASSQYRAGDTDTQYF.

This clone was counted between two and nine times. V gene TRBV5-1 combines with J gene TRBJ2-7; possibly TRBD1 or TRBD2 for D (5 bases each). V lost 5 bases and J lost 2, with 8 bases in between. The CDR3 loop spans 12 amino acids. Germline CDR1 is SGHRS and CDR2 is YFSETQ. CDR3 nucleotides: TGCGCCAGCAGTTGGGGGACCTACGAGCAGTACTTC. This sequence encodes CASSWGTYEQYF.

This chain joins TRBV6-5 and TRBJ1-1, with TRBD1 matching 7 bases. CDR1 and CDR2 from the germline V gene are MNHEY and SVGAGI. J lost 7 bases, V lost 3 bases, and 8 bases had no gene match. The CDR3 covers 14 residues. DNA of the CDR3: TGTGCCAGCAGTTATTATGGGGGACAGCATGAAGCTTTCTTT. Translating gives CASSYYGGQHEAFF.

The CDR3 DNA is TGTGCCAGCAGCCCAGGGACGGTAGACAATGAGCAGTTCTTC. Translated, it gives CASSPGTVDNEQFF. The V and J genes are TRBV11-1 and TRBJ2-1; D may be TRBD1 or TRBD2 (5 bases each). V was cut by 5 bases and J by 5 bases, with 13 bases left in between. This CDR3 has 14 amino acids. CDR1 is SGHAT and CDR2 is FQDESV in the germline V gene (reference sequence).

The V call is TRBV4-1, the J call TRBJ2-3; TRBD2 matches 11 bases. The germline V gene has CDR1 MGHRA and CDR2 YSYEKL. CDR3 size: 18 residues. Trimming took 1 base from V and 0 from J; bases not matched to a gene: 6. CDR3 protein: CASSQALRLAGSTDTQYF. The CDR3, as DNA: TGCGCCAGCAGCCAAGCTCTCCGACTAGCGGGGAGCACAGATACGCAGTATTTT.

This chain joins TRBV2 and TRBJ2-3; the match to TRBD1 covers 7 bases. CDR1 SNHLY and CDR2 FYNNEI come from the germline V gene. Unmatched junction bases numbered 11, after V lost 2 bases and J lost 3 bases. This CDR3 spans 17 amino acids. CDR3 in amino acids: CASSEPLGTARTDTQYF. As DNA, the CDR3 is TGTGCCAGCAGTGAACCCCTCGGGACAGCCCGGACAGATACGCAGTATTTT.

V gene TRBV10-3 combines with J gene TRBJ1-1; 7 nucleotides line up with TRBD1. Germline V gene lookup returns CDR1 ENHRY and CDR2 SYGVKD. Germline trimming cut 6 bases from V and 1 base from J; bases unmatched to any gene: 5. The CDR3 has 14 amino acids. CDR3 coding DNA: TGTGCCATCAGCCGGGACAGTCAGAACACTGAAGCTTTCTTT. Translated, it gives CAISRDSQNTEAFF.

The gene calls are TRBV7-9 and TRBJ1-4; 10 positions agree with TRBD1. The CDR3 loop spans 14 amino acids. Germline trimming cut 5 bases from V and 7 bases from J; bases unmatched to any gene: 4. The germline CDR1 and CDR2 sequences are SEHNR and FQNEAQ (reference sequence). The CDR3 DNA is TGTGCCAGCAGCCGCGGGACAGGGGTTGAAAAACTGTTTTTT. Translating gives CASSRGTGVEKLFF.

The chain combines TRBV29-1 with TRBJ2-2; either TRBD1 or TRBD2 may supply D (5 bases each). With 1 base removed from V and 4 bases from J, the gap between germline ends came to 10 bases. Germline CDR1 SQVTM, CDR2 ANQGSEA. CDR3 size: 14 residues. CDR3 loop: CSVEGGAGTGELFF. Written as DNA, the CDR3 is TGCAGCGTTGAAGGAGGGGCCGGCACCGGGGAGCTGTTTTTT.

V usage is TRBV18 and J usage is TRBJ1-4, with D hard to call. Germline assignment: CDR1 KGHSH and CDR2 LQKENI. V was shortened by 5 bases and J by 5 bases, with 6 bases between the two germline ends. The CDR3 totals 12 residues. CDR3 nucleotide sequence: TGTGCCAGCTCAGGGTTAAATGAAAAACTGTTTTTT. Its protein product is CASSGLNEKLFF.

This clone was seen a few times. The chain combines TRBV7-8 with TRBJ1-2; no firm D call. CDR1 is SGHVS, CDR2 FQNEAQ, per germline. With 4 bases removed from V and 7 bases from J, the gap between germline ends came to 16 bases. CDR3 length equals 14 residues. In nucleotides, the CDR3 is TGTGCCAGCAGCTCCACGGACTATCGAGGTGGCTACACCTTC. Protein sequence: CASSSTDYRGGYTF.

The chain couples TRBV6-5 to TRBJ1-2, with D possibly matching TRBD1 (5 bases). Germline lookup yields CDR1 MNHEY and CDR2 SVGAGI. Trimming took off 2 bases at V and 3 bases at J, with 10 bases between the two ends. The CDR3 consists of 14 residues. The CDR3 bases are TGTGCCAGCAGTTACGGGGGACTCGACTATGGCTACACCTTC. Translating it yields CASSYGGLDYGYTF.

The chain links TRBV4-3 to TRBJ1-1, with a weak D call TRBD1 (6 bases). This CDR3 spans 14 amino acids. The germline V gene has CDR1 LGHNA and CDR2 YSLEER. Trimming removed 5 bases from V and 7 bases from J, with 17 bases in between. CDR3 sequence (DNA): TGCGCCAGCAGCAAAGGGGGGAGTGGAGGTGAAGCTTTCTTT. Protein: CASSKGGSGGEAFF.

The chain carries TRBV6-5 and TRBJ2-3; possibly TRBD2 for D (7 bases). CDR1 and CDR2 (germline): MNHEY, SVGAGI. CDR3 size: 15 residues. V was shortened by 0 bases and J by 4 bases, with 11 bases between the two germline ends. In DNA form, the CDR3 reads TGTGCCAGCAGTTACTCGGGGGAGGGGGCAGATACGCAGTATTTT. Its translation: CASSYSGEGADTQYF.

This sequence joins TRBV18 and TRBJ1-2; D is unclear. The ends were cut back, 1 base at V and 2 bases at J, with 11 bases in the middle. The CDR3 runs to 15 residues. From germline, CDR1 is KGHSH and CDR2 LQKENI. CDR3 in DNA: TGTGCCAGCTCACCACAGGAACGTCAGAACTATGGCTACACCTTC. Protein: CASSPQERQNYGYTF.

This chain links TRBV18 with TRBJ2-6, with D possibly being TRBD1 (6 bases). The CDR3 is made up of 18 amino acids. V was cut by 1 base and J by 0 bases, with 13 bases left in between. CDR1 and CDR2 from the germline V gene are KGHSH and LQKENI. The CDR3 nucleotides are TGTGCCAGCTCACCACGGACAGACTTGATCTCTGGGGCCAACGTCCTGACTTTC. Translated, it gives CASSPRTDLISGANVLTF.

The CDR3 spells CATSRPPGPQTGGNTIYF. Written as DNA, the CDR3 is TGTGCCACCAGCAGACCACCGGGGCCCCAGACAGGCGGAAACACCATATATTTT. The chain joins TRBV15 to TRBJ1-3; possible D gene TRBD1, 6 bases. Trimming stripped 2 bases from V and 4 bases from J, with 21 bases between. Germline assignment: CDR1 LNHNV and CDR2 YYDKDF (reference sequence). The length of the CDR3 is 18 residues.

The CDR3 DNA reads TGTGCCAGCAGCGTAGGTCAAGCTAATGAAAAACTGTTTTTT. Amino acid sequence: CASSVGQANEKLFF. The V call is TRBV9, the J call TRBJ1-4, with no clear D. The CDR3 spans 14 residues. Germline V gene lookup returns CDR1 SGDLS and CDR2 YYNGEE. V was pared by 0 bases and J by 3 bases, with 6 bases between.

The chain is built from TRBV27 and TRBJ1-1; 7 bases align to TRBD1. V shed 5 bases and J 4 bases; nucleotides not matched to a gene: 4. This CDR3 comprises 13 residues. CDR1 is MNHEY, CDR2 SMNVEV, per germline (reference sequence). The CDR3 reads CASSPGGVTEAFF. CDR3 DNA sequence: TGTGCCAGCAGTCCAGGGGGGGTCACTGAAGCTTTCTTT.

The chain links TRBV5-1 to TRBJ1-2; 8 bases align to TRBD1. The CDR3 has 14 amino acids. V dropped 3 bases and J dropped 3; count of bases not matched to a gene: 4. Germline CDR1 SGHRS, CDR2 YFSETQ. The CDR3 sequence: CASSSAGQDYGYTF. The CDR3 nucleotides are TGCGCCAGCAGCTCCGCGGGACAGGACTATGGCTACACCTTC.